This T cell receptor beta chain was found in a study of CD8 T cells in ankylosing spondylitis. TCRdb used MiXCR to reprocess the 5' RACE reads, holding one entry per CDR3 protein. Among 200,000 to 250,000 distinct CDR3 sequences listed, 15% to 20% were seen once. Unmatched junction bases numbered 23, after V lost 5 bases and J lost 6 bases. CDR3 length equals 19 residues. Germline V lookup: CDR1 SQVTM, CDR2 ANQGSEA. General study results and limits: What seemed typical of ankylosing spondylitis blood was a TCR beta motif built from several highly homologous variants.

This clonotype was picked up a small number of times. What it binds is not known. The chain joins TRBV29-1 to TRBJ2-1; 9 bases map to TRBD2. The source of this sequence is a male donor with ankylosing spondylitis. Sequencing input: blood, either unsorted or a sorted T cell fraction (not recorded which). The CDR3 spells CSVRGNFEAGGPEINEQFF. The CDR3 DNA reads as TGCAGCGTTAGGGGGAATTTTGAAGCGGGGGGCCCGGAAATCAATGAGCAGTTCTTC.